This T cell receptor (beta chain) was captured by sequencing in a study of shared clonotypes between healthy human individuals. Naive CD8 cells lacked CD45RO and underwent positive selection for CCR7, leaving out terminally differentiated effector memory CD45RA+ cells. Donors, healthy HIV-negative adults, lacked recent acute infections or vaccinations. Assay used: immunoSEQ multiplex PCR; TCRdb lists only in-frame clones, some missing. The sample has about 2 million clones; approximately 94% are singletons. Deletions cut 5 bases from V and 2 bases from J, with 19 bases between. Germline V gene lookup returns CDR1 SQVTM and CDR2 ANQGSEA. The CDR3 consists of 15 residues.

The sequence was collected from a man aged 18 to 29 in good health. The rearrangement uses TRBV29-1 and TRBJ2-7; unclear D gene. Sequenced sample: naive CD8+ T cells sorted from blood. The CDR3 nucleotides are TGCAGCGTTAGAGACTCTACTGGGCTTGCCTACGAGCAGTACTTC. Protein sequence: CSVRDSTGLAYEQYF.